These T cell receptor beta chains were read from a single sample in a study of human T cells and chemical hapten exposure. TCRdb independently ran MiXCR on the RACE reads; one entry per CDR3 protein. The profile shows about 80,000 distinct CDR3 sequences, roughly 10% of them singletons. The material sequenced was whole blood, taken in connection with sensitization to the hapten diphenylcyclopropenone (DPC). The origin of the receptors is a woman aged 30 to 39 with alopecia areata. Some clones in this sample may be carry-over from other donors' samples. Both conserved end residues are part of each CDR3. The D gene is left open where the match is weak. The size entry is marked missing in some rows and otherwise reads once, few, many or a size class.

TGCGCCAGCAGCCATAGGACTAGCGGGAGTAACGGGGAGCTGTTTTTT	CASSHRTSGSNGELFF	TRBD2	TRBJ2-2	-	TRBV5-1	16
TGTGCCAGCAGCTTAGATATCGACTGGAATTCACCCCTCCACTTT	CASSLDIDWNSPLHF	-	TRBJ1-6	-	TRBV11-2	15
TGTGCCAGCAGCGTAGGAGACGGAGGGGATACGCAGTATTTT	CASSVGDGGDTQYF	-	TRBJ2-3	-	TRBV9	14
TGTGCCAGCAGTTTGGGGGGGGTGCAGGCCAGCCCCTACGAGCAGTACTTC	CASSLGGVQASPYEQYF	TRBD2	TRBJ2-7	-	TRBV12-3/TRBV12-4	17
TGCAGTGCTAGAGATGTGTGGACAGGGGTTTCCTATGGCTACACCTTC	CSARDVWTGVSYGYTF	TRBD1	TRBJ1-2	many	TRBV20-1	16
TGTGCCAGCAGCCACGAACGGACGACCCAGTACTTC	CASSHERTTQYF	-	TRBJ2-5	many	TRBV3-1	12
TGCAGTGCTAGAGAGGGTTCGGGGCTCACAGATACGCAGTATTTT	CSAREGSGLTDTQYF	-	TRBJ2-3	-	TRBV20-1	15
TGTGCCAGCAGAAGCGGTTCGGGGACCCAGTACTTC	CASRSGSGTQYF	-	TRBJ2-5	few	TRBV28	12
TGCAGCGCCGGACTTGCCGAACCTGGCTACACCTTC	CSAGLAEPGYTF	-	TRBJ1-2	-	TRBV29-1	12
TGTGCCAGCAGCTTAGCGCTCGCTAGCGGGACGTGGGCCCCCCAAGAGACCCAGTACTTC	CASSLALASGTWAPQETQYF	TRBD2	TRBJ2-5	few	TRBV7-2	20
TGTGCCAGCAGTCTCCCCTCTACAGGGAGAAGCAATCAGCCCCAGCATTTT	CASSLPSTGRSNQPQHF	-	TRBJ1-5	many	TRBV6-2/TRBV6-3	17
TGTGCCAGCAGCTTATTCGCTAATGAAAAACTGTTTTTT	CASSLFANEKLFF	-	TRBJ1-4	many	TRBV7-2	13
TGTGCCAGCAGCTTAGGGCCCTTGAAAGGCAGCCGCTACCACTCCTACAATGAGCAGTTCTTC	CASSLGPLKGSRYHSYNEQFF	-	TRBJ2-1	many	TRBV11-2	21
TGTGCCAGCAGCAGAGTTAGCGGGGGGGCATTTAATGAGCAGTTCTTC	CASSRVSGGAFNEQFF	TRBD2	TRBJ2-1	-	TRBV7-6	16
TGTGCCAGCGTAGGTGCTGGGGCCAACGTCCTGACTTTC	CASVGAGANVLTF	-	TRBJ2-6	many	TRBV6-1	13
TGTGCCAGCAGAGCGGGAGTATCTTACGAGCAGTACTTC	CASRAGVSYEQYF	TRBD2	TRBJ2-7	few	TRBV6-1	13
TGCACCCACAATCGCAACACTGAAGCTTTCTTT	CTHNRNTEAFF	-	TRBJ1-1	many	TRBV20-1	11
TGTGCCAGCTCGCTCGCCGGGACAGGGGGTTTCGCTGAAGCTTTCTTT	CASSLAGTGGFAEAFF	TRBD1	TRBJ1-1	many	TRBV18	16
TGTGCCAGCAGTAGGACAGGGCCGGTGGCTAATGAAAAACTGTTTTTT	CASSRTGPVANEKLFF	TRBD1	TRBJ1-4	many	TRBV28	16
TGTGCCAGCAGCTACGGGACCGGTTCCTACGAGCAGTACTTC	CASSYGTGSYEQYF	-	TRBJ2-7	-	TRBV7-2	14
TGTGCCAGCAGTTTGCAGAATTCGGATACGCAGTATTTT	CASSLQNSDTQYF	-	TRBJ2-3	-	TRBV28	13
TGCGCCAGCAGTGGGGCCCTAAGGAACACTGAAGCTTTCTTT	CASSGALRNTEAFF	-	TRBJ1-1	once	TRBV10-2	14
TGTGCCACCAGTGAAACAACAGGGGCGTTTGAGCAGTTCTTC	CATSETTGAFEQFF	TRBD1	TRBJ2-1	-	TRBV24-1	14
TGTGCCATCTCCGTAGTGGGGACCGGAGGGTCTGAAGCTTTCTTT	CAISVVGTGGSEAFF	-	TRBJ1-1	many	TRBV6-6	15
TGTGCCAGCAGCCCGGGGATTGTGAGGGACTATGGCTACACCTTC	CASSPGIVRDYGYTF	-	TRBJ1-2	many	TRBV6-2/TRBV6-3	15
TGTGCCAGCAGTCACAGGGGGGCGGGGGAGCTGTTTTTT	CASSHRGAGELFF	TRBD1	TRBJ2-2	many	TRBV6-5	13
TGTGCCAGCAGTTACTTCTCTCCCTACCAAGAGACCCAGTACTTC	CASSYFSPYQETQYF	-	TRBJ2-5	many	TRBV6-2/TRBV6-3	15
TGTGCCAGCAGCACCTTTCTTGCGGGGCTCTCCTACAATGAGCAGTTCTTC	CASSTFLAGLSYNEQFF	-	TRBJ2-1	many	TRBV7-2	17
TGTGCCACCAGTAAAATGACAGGGGTCGTAGGCACCGGGGAGCTGTTTTTT	CATSKMTGVVGTGELFF	TRBD1	TRBJ2-2	many	TRBV24-1	17
TGCGCCAGCAGTGAGTCGAGGAACAGGGAGAACAATGAGCAGTTCTTC	CASSESRNRENNEQFF	-	TRBJ2-1	few	TRBV10-1	16
TGCAGTGCACAGGGGGCGAGCACTGAAGCTTTCTTT	CSAQGASTEAFF	TRBD1	TRBJ1-1	-	TRBV29-1	12
TGCGCCAGCAGCTTCCTGGGACAGGGCCAAGAGACCCAGTACTTC	CASSFLGQGQETQYF	TRBD1	TRBJ2-5	few	TRBV5-1	15
TGTGCCAGCAGCCCCGTTGGGGATCAGCCCCAGCATTTT	CASSPVGDQPQHF	-	TRBJ1-5	many	TRBV7-9	13
TGTGCCAGCAGCTTTCGAGCGTTGGCGGGGGGCCTAGCAGATACGCAGTATTTT	CASSFRALAGGLADTQYF	TRBD2	TRBJ2-3	few	TRBV3-1	18
TGTGCCAGCACACCACACCATAGCGGGGTGGAGACCCAGTACTTC	CASTPHHSGVETQYF	TRBD2	TRBJ2-5	-	TRBV28	15
TGTGCCAGCAGCTTAGCGCCTGCGTCTAGGGATACGCAGTATTTT	CASSLAPASRDTQYF	-	TRBJ2-3	few	TRBV7-2	15
TGTGCCATCGGAGGACAGGGGGAAGACTCCTACGAGCAGTACTTC	CAIGGQGEDSYEQYF	TRBD1	TRBJ2-7	many	TRBV10-3	15
TGTGCCAGCAGCCAAGGACAGGGGGCCGTTGGAAACACCATATATTTT	CASSQGQGAVGNTIYF	TRBD1	TRBJ1-3	many	TRBV3-1	16
TGTGCCTGGAGTGCCGATTCCAGAGGGAGCGAAGCTTTCTTT	CAWSADSRGSEAFF	-	TRBJ1-1	many	TRBV30	14
TGTGCCAGCGTACAGTCGCTGGAGACTGAAGCTTTCTTT	CASVQSLETEAFF	-	TRBJ1-1	few	TRBV28	13
TGTGCCACCAGTGACCCTGGGCGGACTACAGGCGAGACCCAGTACTTC	CATSDPGRTTGETQYF	-	TRBJ2-5	few	TRBV24-1	16
TGTGCCAGCAGCCTCGGGCCCGACGCTGAAGCTTTCTTT	CASSLGPDAEAFF	-	TRBJ1-1	many	TRBV12-3/TRBV12-4	13
TGTGCCAGCAGCTTAACAGGGACAGGGTGGGAAAAACTGTTTTTT	CASSLTGTGWEKLFF	TRBD1	TRBJ1-4	-	TRBV7-2	15
TGTGCCAGCAGCGCCGGCAGCTCTGGGGCCAACGTCCTGACTTTC	CASSAGSSGANVLTF	-	TRBJ2-6	many	TRBV7-9	15
TGTGCCAGCAGTGGGGAACTCCCGGGCGATGAGCAGTTCTTC	CASSGELPGDEQFF	-	TRBJ2-1	-	TRBV12-3/TRBV12-4	14
TGTGCCAGCAGCCAAAACTACGAGCAGTACTTC	CASSQNYEQYF	-	TRBJ2-7	many	TRBV28	11
TGTGCCAGCAGTTTATCGGGGGCGAACACTGAAGCTTTCTTT	CASSLSGANTEAFF	-	TRBJ1-1	many	TRBV27	14
TGTGCCAGTAGTGTTTCGGGAGGAGTTATTGATGAGCAGTTCTTC	CASSVSGGVIDEQFF	TRBD2	TRBJ2-1	many	TRBV19	15
TGTGCCAGCAGTTCAAGTGACCGGGCCCCGGACTATGGCTACACCTTC	CASSSSDRAPDYGYTF	-	TRBJ1-2	many	TRBV12-3/TRBV12-4	16
TGCAGCGTTGAACAGGGGGCGGACTATGGCTACACCTTC	CSVEQGADYGYTF	TRBD1	TRBJ1-2	many	TRBV29-1	13
TGTGCCAGCAGTTTGGGACAGGCGGGGGCGCGGACGCAGTATTTT	CASSLGQAGARTQYF	-	TRBJ2-3	many	TRBV27	15
TGTGCCAGCAGCCGTGGGGACAGAAAATATGGCTACACCTTC	CASSRGDRKYGYTF	TRBD1	TRBJ1-2	-	TRBV3-1	14
TGCGCCAGCAGCCAAGAGGGGCAGAACACCGGGGAGCTGTTTTTT	CASSQEGQNTGELFF	-	TRBJ2-2	many	TRBV4-1	15
TGTGCCACCAGCAGACCCAAAACGGGCAGTAGGTCAGAGACCCAGTACTTC	CATSRPKTGSRSETQYF	-	TRBJ2-5	many	TRBV15	17
TGTGCCAGCAGCCGTGACAGCTTCAGCTACGAGCAGTACTTC	CASSRDSFSYEQYF	-	TRBJ2-7	many	TRBV5-5	14
TGTGCCAGCAGTCTCCCGTCATCGGGGCAGTACTTC	CASSLPSSGQYF	-	TRBJ2-7	-	TRBV28	12
TGTGCCAGCACCACCCTGGGGTCGGGGCTGGACGAGCAGTACTTC	CASTTLGSGLDEQYF	-	TRBJ2-7	many	TRBV7-2	15
TGCAGTGCTAGATCAAGACAGGCCCTCGTCCAAGAGACCCAGTACTTC	CSARSRQALVQETQYF	-	TRBJ2-5	many	TRBV20-1	16
TGTGCCAGCTCCGGGACAGGGGTCTCCTACGAGCAGTACTTC	CASSGTGVSYEQYF	TRBD1	TRBJ2-7	-	TRBV18	14